The clone carrying this T cell receptor beta chain was detected once. This CDR3 is 12 amino acids long. Trimming cost V 4 bases and J 0 bases, with 4 bases left between them. Germline lookup yields CDR1 SGHVS and CDR2 FNYEAQ. The assay was immunoSEQ multiplex PCR, and TCRdb's table has in-frame clones only and misses some. The sample holds about 47,000 clones; roughly 90% are singletons and the top ten take around 5%. This entry comes from a study of PD-1 blockade in classical Hodgkin lymphoma. Indicated time point: newly diagnosed, previously untreated cHL patient sample. V gene TRBV7-6 combines with J gene TRBJ2-7; D is unresolved. The source material was peripheral blood mononuclear cells (PBMCs). The sequence was collected from a human donor with classical Hodgkin lymphoma. In DNA form, the CDR3 reads TGTGCCAGCAGCTCCAGCTCCTACGAGCAGTACTTC. This gives the protein CASSSSSYEQYF.